These 27 T cell receptor beta chains were sequenced from one sample in a study of blood T cell repertoires in COVID-19. The data were produced by immunoSEQ multiplex PCR, yet TCRdb's version contains in-frame clones alone and is incomplete. The sample has more than 9,500 clones, more than 90% seen once. The sample taken for sequencing was peripheral blood. These TCRs come from a man aged 70-80 years with active COVID-19.

This sequence joins TRBV5-4 and TRBJ1-2; 7 bases map to TRBD1. This CDR3 contains 15 residues. J was trimmed by 7 bases and V by 4 bases; bases with no gene match: 13. The germline V gene encodes CDR1 SGHNT and CDR2 YYREEE (reference sequence). CDR3 nucleotide sequence: TGTGCCAGCAGCATAACGGGACAGACCTACTCTGGCTACACCTTC. This translates into CASSITGQTYSGYTF.

CDR3 DNA sequence: TGTGCCAGCAGTTTATCGTGGGGGGGTTTGCAGTATGGCTACACCTTC. Amino acid sequence: CASSLSWGGLQYGYTF. The V gene is TRBV27, the J gene TRBJ1-2; weak D call: TRBD1 (5 bases). The V end was cut by 0 bases, the J end by 5 bases, with 16 bases between. The CDR3 sequence is 16 residues long. Germline-derived CDR1 and CDR2 are MNHEY and SMNVEV (reference sequence).

CDR3 coding DNA: TGTGCCAGCAGCTCACAAAGCTATGGCTACACCTTC. This encodes CASSSQSYGYTF. The chain carries TRBV5-6 and TRBJ1-2; no firm D call. CDR3 length: 12 amino acids. Trimming removed 3 bases from V and 4 bases from J, with 7 bases in between. Germline CDR1 reads SGHDT; CDR2 reads YYEEEE.

The chain recombines TRBV5-1 with TRBJ2-1; 10 bases align to TRBD1. The V segment lost 4 bases and the J segment 9 bases; nucleotides outside the gene matches: 10. Germline loops: CDR1 SGHRS, CDR2 YFSETQ. This CDR3 spans 15 amino acids. The DNA for the CDR3 is TGCGCCAGCAGCCCAAACCGACAGGGGGCATTTGAGCAGTTCTTC. Translated: CASSPNRQGAFEQFF.

CDR3 amino acids: CASIRPEEVTEAFF. For the CDR3, the DNA is TGTGCCAGCATCCGACCGGAGGAGGTCACTGAAGCTTTCTTT. The rearrangement uses TRBV21-1 and TRBJ1-1. TRBV21-1 is an annotated pseudogene. This CDR3 comprises 14 residues.

The V gene is TRBV5-1, the J gene TRBJ1-5; 7 bases fit TRBD1. V was clipped by 2 bases and J by 2 bases; unmatched bases: 4. Germline CDR1 is SGHRS and CDR2 is YFSETQ. The CDR3 has 15 residues. The CDR3 DNA sequence: TGCGCCAGCAGCTTTACAGGGGAGGGCAATCAGCCCCAGCATTTT. It specifies CASSFTGEGNQPQHF.

The chain has TRBV2 and TRBJ2-7, with 10 bases that match TRBD1. Germline CDR1 reads SNHLY; CDR2 reads FYNNEI. Trimming at V came to 6 bases and at J to 5 bases, leaving 10 bases not matched to a gene. The length of the CDR3 is 15 residues. This CDR3 is CASSQRPGTGDEQYF. The CDR3, as DNA: TGTGCCAGCAGCCAACGTCCCGGGACAGGGGACGAGCAGTACTTC.

The genes are TRBV6-6 and TRBJ2-3; a possible D gene is TRBD1 (6 bases). The CDR3 loop spans 18 amino acids. Germline CDR1 and CDR2: MNHNY and SVGAGI (reference sequence). V was shortened by 5 bases and J by 7 bases, with 28 bases between the two germline ends. The CDR3 protein is CASSPRPLVRTAGYTQYF. In nucleotides, the CDR3 is TGTGCCAGCAGTCCCCGACCGCTCGTACGGACAGCCGGTTATACGCAGTATTTT.

The J gene is TRBJ2-5, the V gene TRBV7-9; 7 bases are a match to TRBD2. Unmatched junction bases numbered 13, after V lost 7 bases and J lost 2 bases. The CDR3 extends over 16 amino acids. Germline V CDR1 and CDR2: SEHNR, FQNEAQ (reference sequence). The CDR3 region has the DNA TGTGCCAGCATAGCCTCGGCGGGAGCTCTACAAGAGACCCAGTACTTC. Amino acid sequence: CASIASAGALQETQYF.

This clone was seen a single time. V and J are TRBV9 and TRBJ1-1; D is possibly TRBD1 (6 bases). This CDR3 is 14 amino acids long. CDR1 and CDR2 from the germline V gene are SGDLS and YYNGEE. V lost 4 bases and J 2 bases, leaving 12 bases between the germline ends. The CDR3 coding sequence is TGTGCCAGCAGCCCAGGGGCAGATAACACTGAAGCTTTCTTT. Translated: CASSPGADNTEAFF.

The chain is built from TRBV6-2 or TRBV6-3 and TRBJ1-1, with 10 bases matching TRBD1. Germline values: CDR1 MNHEY, CDR2 SVGEGT. CDR3 size: 18 residues. Germline trimming cut 2 bases from V and 3 bases from J; bases unmatched to any gene: 12. The CDR3 here is CASSYPPGQGYTYTEAFF. CDR3 nucleotides: TGTGCCAGCAGTTACCCTCCGGGACAGGGGTACACTTACACTGAAGCTTTCTTT.

The chain uses TRBV7-3 and TRBJ2-5, with D hard to call. The CDR3 loop spans 14 amino acids. V lost 1 base and J 3 bases, leaving 9 bases between the germline ends. Looked up from germline, CDR1 is SGHTA and CDR2 is FQGTGA. The CDR3 nucleotides read TGTGCCAGCAGCTTAAGAGGCCTAGAAGAGACCCAGTACTTC. It yields the protein CASSLRGLEETQYF.

This clone was found once. The rearrangement joins TRBV7-2 to TRBJ2-1; 10 bases match TRBD2. The CDR3 runs to 18 residues. V lost 0 bases, J lost 0 bases, and 5 bases stayed unmatched. Germline V lookup: CDR1 SGHTA, CDR2 FQGNSA. This CDR3 is CASSLAASGGGSYNEQFF. The CDR3 DNA sequence: TGTGCCAGCAGCTTAGCGGCTAGCGGGGGCGGCTCCTACAATGAGCAGTTCTTC. Filled out from reference TRBV7-2 and TRBJ2-1, the complete variable domain reads GAGVSQSPSNKVTEKGKDVELRCDPISGHTALYWYRQSLGQGLEFLIYFQGNSAPDKSGLPSDRFSAERTGGSVSTLTIQRTQQEDSAVYLCASSLAASGGGSYNEQFFGPGTRLTVL.

V is TRBV7-9 and J is TRBJ2-5, with TRBD2 matching 12 bases. The CDR3 is made up of 16 amino acids. After removal of 5 bases from V and 5 bases from J, the junction contained 9 bases not matched to a gene. Germline V gene data show CDR1 as SEHNR and CDR2 as FQNEAQ (reference sequence). The CDR3 DNA sequence: TGTGCCAGCAGCGACGGACTAGCGGGAATAAGGGAGACCCAGTACTTC. Its protein is CASSDGLAGIRETQYF.

This chain uses TRBV5-1 with TRBJ1-2, with 12 bases identical to TRBD1. The J segment lost 7 bases and the V segment lost 4 bases, leaving 8 bases of the junction unmatched. CDR3 length: 15 residues. The germline CDR1 and CDR2 sequences are SGHRS and YFSETQ. CDR3: CASSTPGTGGGGYTF. In DNA, the CDR3 is TGCGCCAGCAGCACTCCCGGGACAGGGGGCGGTGGCTACACCTTC.

CDR3 coding DNA: TGTGCCGGGGGCGACAGTATCGAGCAGTACTTC. This codes for CAGGDSIEQYF. The chain employs TRBV30 and TRBJ2-7; TRBD1 is a possible D gene (6 bases). The CDR3 covers 11 residues. The germline gives CDR1 GTSNPN, CDR2 SVGIG (reference sequence). The ends were cut back, 8 bases at V and 6 bases at J, with 14 bases in the middle.

V is TRBV11-2 and J is TRBJ2-7; 13 bases fit TRBD2. The CDR3 is made up of 15 amino acids. The V gene's germline CDR1 is SGHAT and CDR2 FQNNGV. V was pared by 4 bases and J by 4 bases, with 4 bases of the junction left unmatched. CDR3 region: CASSSGLAGVYEQYF. The DNA of the CDR3 is TGTGCCAGCAGCTCTGGACTAGCGGGAGTATACGAGCAGTACTTC.

The J gene is TRBJ1-3, the V gene TRBV9; D not resolved. The CDR3 is made up of 15 amino acids. Germline CDR1 SGDLS, CDR2 YYNGEE. The germline V and J ends were trimmed by 6 bases and 4 bases, with 17 bases remaining between them. CDR3 nucleotides: TGTGCCAGCAACCGCGGCGGGAGTCGCGGAAACACCATATATTTT. It translates to CASNRGGSRGNTIYF.

This clone was counted once. The genes are TRBV3-1 (or the pseudogene TRBV3-2) and TRBJ2-7; 8 bases line up with TRBD2. CDR1 is LGHDT and CDR2 is YNNKEL in the germline V gene (reference sequence). Trimming cost V 0 bases and J 2 bases; bases outside gene matches: 6. This CDR3 contains 16 residues. CDR3 sequence (DNA): TGTGCCAGCAGCCAAGATTTAGTAGCGGGGACCTACGAGCAGTACTTC. Its translation is CASSQDLVAGTYEQYF.

The chain employs TRBV15 and TRBJ1-1, with 9 bases lining up with TRBD1. Germline V gives CDR1 LNHNV, CDR2 YYDKDF (reference sequence). The CDR3 sequence is 15 residues long. V gave up 5 bases and J gave up 4 bases; unmatched junction bases: 8. The DNA of the CDR3 is TGTGCCACCAGCCCCTCGACAGGGGGGGGCACTGAAGCTTTCTTT. Protein: CATSPSTGGGTEAFF. Full variable domain (rest looked up from reference TRBV15 and TRBJ1-1): DAMVIQNPRYQVTQFGKPVTLSCSQTLNHNVMYWYQQKSSQAPKLLFHYYDKDFNNEADTPDNFQSRRPNTSFCFLDIRSPGLGDTAMYLCATSPSTGGGTEAFFGQGTRLTVV.

This rearrangement joins TRBV18 to TRBJ2-1; TRBD2 aligns across 8 bases. V was clipped by 7 bases and J by 2 bases; unmatched bases: 7. Germline V gene lookup returns CDR1 KGHSH and CDR2 LQKENI. There are 15 residues in the CDR3. CDR3 sequence reads: CASLSGSLAYNEQFF. The CDR3 DNA reads as TGTGCCAGCTTAAGCGGGAGTCTGGCCTACAATGAGCAGTTCTTC.

The chain joins TRBV10-3 to TRBJ1-1; D might be TRBD1 (6 bases). The CDR3 runs to 12 residues. The germline V and J ends were trimmed by 5 bases and 7 bases, with 11 bases remaining between them. Germline V lookup: CDR1 ENHRY, CDR2 SYGVKD. For the CDR3, the DNA is TGTGCCATCAGTTTGGACAGTTATGAAGCTTTCTTT. Encoded protein: CAISLDSYEAFF.

The chain is built from TRBV7-9 and TRBJ1-1, with no clear D. Deletions cut 5 bases from V and 0 bases from J, with 13 bases between. The CDR3 sequence is 15 residues long. CDR1 and CDR2 (germline): SEHNR, FQNEAQ (reference sequence). The CDR3 reads CASSPSRLMNTEAFF. The CDR3 DNA is TGTGCCAGCAGCCCTAGCAGGCTCATGAACACTGAAGCTTTCTTT.

V usage is TRBV7-8 and J usage is TRBJ2-2; 9 nucleotides agree with TRBD1. The CDR3 has 16 amino acids. V shed 1 base and J 5 bases; nucleotides not matched to a gene: 5. Germline CDR1 reads SGHVS; CDR2 reads FQNEAQ. Written as DNA, the CDR3 is TGTGCCAGCAGCTTAGGGGACAGGGTACGAACCGGGGAGCTGTTTTTT. Its translation: CASSLGDRVRTGELFF. Full variable domain (missing parts from reference TRBV7-8 and TRBJ2-2): GAGVSQSPRYKVAKRGQDVALRCDPISGHVSLFWYQQALGQGPEFLTYFQNEAQLDKSGLPSDRFFAERPEGSVSTLKIQRTQQEDSAVYLCASSLGDRVRTGELFFGEGSRLTVL.

The chain employs TRBV27 and TRBJ1-1; 10 positions match TRBD1. The J segment lost 0 bases and the V segment lost 3 bases, leaving 4 bases of the junction unmatched. Germline-derived CDR1 and CDR2 are MNHEY and SMNVEV (reference sequence). The CDR3 runs to 16 residues. The CDR3: CASSLDRGSMNTEAFF. The CDR3 bases are TGTGCCAGCAGTTTGGACAGGGGGAGCATGAACACTGAAGCTTTCTTT.

This chain uses TRBV6-5 with TRBJ1-2; D is unclear. In germline, CDR1 is MNHEY, CDR2 SVGAGI. This CDR3 has 12 residues. V lost 4 bases and J lost 5, with 8 bases in between. Here the CDR3 DNA reads TGTGCCAGCAGTTTACAGCGGTATGGCTACACCTTC. Translating gives CASSLQRYGYTF.

The CDR3 DNA sequence: TGTGCCAGCAGCCAAGAACTAAGGAGGACTGAAGCTTTCTTT. Its translation is CASSQELRRTEAFF. The rearrangement links TRBV4-2 to TRBJ1-1; D gene ambiguous. Per the germline V gene, CDR1 is LGHNA and CDR2 is YNFKEQ. This CDR3 is built from 14 residues. V was shortened by 0 bases and J by 5 bases, with 10 bases between the two germline ends.